This T cell receptor (beta chain) was identified during a study of blood T cell repertoires in COVID-19. Whole-study context: There were acute and convalescent COVID-19 samples, and they came from the United States, Italy and Spain.

This clone was found once. Profiling relied on immunoSEQ multiplex PCR, and the TCRdb table lists in-frame clones only, not all of them. The sample consists of about 240,000 clones, about 89% of them appearing once. The V gene end was trimmed by 6 bases and the J gene end by 5 bases; junction bases not matched to a gene: 6. The CDR3 has 13 residues. The V gene's germline CDR1 is SGHRS and CDR2 YFSETQ. Cohorts were determined from participant-reported clinical history. This chain links TRBV5-1 with TRBJ2-7, with 9 bases fitting TRBD1. The specimen was PBMCs or T cells enriched from blood (not recorded which). The source of this sequence is a woman under 40 who had recovered from COVID-19. Here the CDR3 DNA reads TGCGCCAGCACCACGGGACAGGGCGACGAGCAGTACTTC. Protein: CASTTGQGDEQYF.